Listed here are 11 T cell receptor beta chains from one sample, sequenced in a study of cytomegalovirus exposure and HLA in healthy donors. PCR employed 60 Vbeta and 13 Jbeta primers. Using immunoSEQ multiplex PCR, the repertoire was profiled, and TCRdb retains in-frame clones only, with some absent. The sample gives some 120,000 clones, about two thirds of which show up once; 3% to 4.5% is in the top ten. Sequencing was done on a sample of PBMCs. These receptors were collected from a man under 40 in good health and CMV-seronegative.

The V call is TRBV6-5, the J call TRBJ1-2; D is unresolved. Trimming pared 6 bases from V and 2 bases from J, leaving 16 bases between. Germline V gene data show CDR1 as MNHEY and CDR2 as SVGAGI. This CDR3 contains 15 residues. The CDR3 coding sequence is TGTGCCAGCAGCCCCGATTGGACGGGGAACTATGGCTACACCTTC. Its protein is CASSPDWTGNYGYTF.

This chain connects TRBV10-3 to TRBJ2-2; TRBD2 aligns across 11 bases. The CDR3 is made up of 15 amino acids. Per the germline V gene, CDR1 is ENHRY and CDR2 is SYGVKD. V shed 3 bases, J shed 5 bases, and the junction held 2 bases outside the gene matches. CDR3: CAISDGTSGTGELFF. Written as DNA, the CDR3 is TGTGCCATCAGTGACGGGACTAGCGGTACCGGGGAGCTGTTTTTT.

CDR3 loop: CASSQQDRAEFNYGYTF. DNA of the CDR3: TGCGCCAGCAGCCAACAGGACAGGGCTGAGTTTAACTATGGCTACACCTTC. This chain connects TRBV4-1 to TRBJ1-2, with 8 bases that match TRBD1. V lost 2 bases to trimming and J lost 1 base; unmatched junction nucleotides: 9. From germline, CDR1 is MGHRA and CDR2 YSYEKL. CDR3 size: 17 residues.

The chain links TRBV5-1 to TRBJ2-2, with D tentatively TRBD2 (6 bases). V shed 3 bases and J shed 0 bases, with 15 bases lying between them. Germline V gene data show CDR1 as SGHRS and CDR2 as YFSETQ. The CDR3 runs to 17 residues. CDR3: CASSSQGGPANTGELFF. CDR3 DNA sequence: TGCGCCAGCAGCTCCCAAGGAGGGCCCGCGAACACCGGGGAGCTGTTTTTT.

The chain couples TRBV7-2 to TRBJ2-5; D remains unclear. Per the germline V gene, CDR1 is SGHTA and CDR2 is FQGNSA. V lost 5 bases to trimming and J lost 2 bases, with 9 bases between them. The CDR3 is 13 residues long. The CDR3 is CASSPDWQETQYF. The CDR3 DNA reads as TGTGCCAGCAGCCCCGACTGGCAAGAGACCCAGTACTTC.

The V and J genes are TRBV5-1 and TRBJ2-7; 9 bases map to TRBD1. V shed 4 bases and J 7 bases; nucleotides not matched to a gene: 9. The CDR3 runs to 14 residues. Germline V gene sequence: CDR1 SGHRS, CDR2 YFSETQ. CDR3: CASSLGQGLWEQYF. CDR3 bases: TGCGCCAGCAGCCTGGGACAGGGACTGTGGGAGCAGTACTTC.

The genes are TRBV4-1 and TRBJ1-5; no clear D gene. In germline, CDR1 is MGHRA, CDR2 YSYEKL. Trimming took 0 bases from V and 3 from J, leaving 6 bases between them. This CDR3 comprises 14 residues. Written as DNA, the CDR3 is TGCGCCAGCAGCCAAGAGCACAACAATCAGCCCCAGCATTTT. Protein product: CASSQEHNNQPQHF.

The chain recombines TRBV18 with TRBJ1-1; maybe TRBD1 (6 bases). Germline V gives CDR1 KGHSH, CDR2 LQKENI. This CDR3 contains 14 residues. V lost 5 bases and J 1 base, leaving 11 bases between the germline ends. The CDR3: CASSEGHRNTEAFF. CDR3 nucleotides: TGTGCCAGCTCAGAGGGACACCGGAACACTGAAGCTTTCTTT.

CDR3 sequence: CASRPTQRGTGELFF. The CDR3 DNA follows: TGTGCCAGCCGGCCGACGCAAAGGGGGACCGGGGAGCTGTTTTTT. The chain couples TRBV21-1 to TRBJ2-2; the table gives TRBD1 as D, unverified against the DNA. TRBV21-1 is a listed pseudogene. The CDR3 length is 15 residues.

This clone has just a few counts. The chain joins TRBV19 to TRBJ1-5; 8 bases map to TRBD1. Germline V gene data show CDR1 as LNHDA and CDR2 as SQIVND (reference sequence). J was trimmed by 6 bases and V by 7 bases; bases with no gene match: 8. The CDR3 length is 14 residues. CDR3 sequence (DNA): TGTGCCAGTACTAACGGACAGGGTATTCAGCCCCAGCATTTT. Protein: CASTNGQGIQPQHF.

This clone was detected only a few times. This sequence joins TRBV27 and TRBJ2-1, with no clear D. The length of the CDR3 is 11 residues. V was clipped by 5 bases and J by 9 bases, with 8 bases between them. The germline V gene encodes CDR1 MNHEY and CDR2 SMNVEV (reference sequence). The CDR3 DNA follows: TGTGCCAGCAGTGGTTCAGGTGAGCAGTTCTTC. This sequence encodes CASSGSGEQFF.